A selection of T cell receptor beta chains follows, all from one sample in a study of T cells in Graves' hyperthyroidism and ophthalmopathy. TCRdb used MiXCR to reprocess the multiplex PCR reads, holding one entry per CDR3 protein. The table records more than 500,000 distinct CDR3 sequences, more than 15% of them present only once. The sequencing sample was made of blood. These receptor sequences come from a woman in her thirties with Graves' ophthalmopathy. CDR3s include the opening cysteine and the closing phenylalanine or tryptophan. D genes are given only for firm matches. Size tells how often a clone was seen (once, few, many) or the class of an expanded clone, and some rows leave it out.

clone_size	d_call	v_call	j_call	cdr3_aa	cdr3_nt
few	.	TRBV7-6	TRBJ2-7	CASSSYTGDGYEQYF	TGTGCCAGCAGCTCCTACACGGGAGATGGGTACGAGCAGTACTTC
.	.	TRBV5-1	TRBJ1-2	CASSLQEGYGYTF	TGCGCCAGCAGCTTACAGGAAGGCTATGGCTACACCTTC
.	TRBD2	TRBV28	TRBJ2-4	CASEDGRAFYPRRAKNIQYF	TGTGCCAGCGAGGACGGGAGGGCCTTTTACCCCCGCCGAGCCAAAAACATTCAGTACTTC
few	TRBD1	TRBV6-1	TRBJ2-7	CASSEATGGGEQYF	TGTGCCAGCAGTGAAGCCACAGGGGGAGGCGAGCAGTACTTC
many	.	TRBV5-1	TRBJ2-1	CASSFEGLRNEQFF	TGCGCCAGCAGCTTCGAGGGGCTCCGCAATGAGCAGTTCTTC
.	TRBD2	TRBV14	TRBJ2-7	CASSPNQGTSGTGEQYF	TGTGCCAGCAGCCCCAACCAAGGGACTAGCGGGACTGGCGAGCAGTACTTC
.	.	TRBV10-3	TRBJ1-2	CAITGVPYYGYTF	TGTGCCATCACCGGGGTCCCATACTATGGCTACACCTTC
.	.	TRBV7-8	TRBJ2-7	CASSSSFGLGVHEQYF	TGTGCCAGCAGCTCGTCATTTGGTTTGGGGGTCCACGAGCAGTACTTC
few	.	TRBV3-1	TRBJ2-1	CASSQMIGGPVYNEQFF	TGTGCCAGCAGCCAAATGATCGGGGGCCCGGTGTACAATGAGCAGTTCTTC
.	TRBD2	TRBV24-1	TRBJ2-3	CATSDLQAGGNTQYF	TGTGCCACCAGTGATTTGCAAGCGGGGGGAAATACGCAGTATTTT
.	TRBD1	TRBV28	TRBJ1-2	CATTGTDYGYTF	TGTGCCACCACCGGGACAGACTATGGCTACACCTTC
.	TRBD2	TRBV6-2/TRBV6-3	TRBJ2-1	CASRGTSEWSYNEQFF	TGTGCCAGCCGCGGGACTAGCGAATGGTCCTACAATGAGCAGTTCTTC
few	TRBD2	TRBV20-1	TRBJ2-3	CSARDIASGEDTQYF	TGCAGTGCTAGAGATATCGCTAGCGGGGAAGATACGCAGTATTTT
few	.	TRBV10-3	TRBJ2-1	CAISESGGRIYNEQFF	TGTGCCATCAGTGAGTCGGGTGGGAGAATCTACAATGAGCAGTTCTTC
.	.	TRBV28	TRBJ1-6	CASSQVLNSPLHF	TGTGCCAGCAGCCAGGTCCTTAATTCACCCCTCCACTTT
many	TRBD2	TRBV3-1	TRBJ2-5	CASSQGLAGQETQYF	TGTGCCAGCAGCCAAGGACTAGCGGGACAAGAGACCCAGTACTTC
many	.	TRBV6-2/TRBV6-3	TRBJ2-5	CASSSTEETQYF	TGTGCCAGCAGTTCGACGGAAGAGACCCAGTACTTC
many	TRBD1	TRBV28	TRBJ1-5	CASSSPDRGGQPQHF	TGTGCCAGCAGTTCCCCCGACAGGGGTGGACAGCCCCAGCATTTT
many	.	TRBV14	TRBJ1-1	CASSQEVGKAFF	TGTGCCAGCAGCCAAGAAGTAGGCAAAGCTTTCTTT
.	TRBD2	TRBV20-1	TRBJ2-7	CSAMGLAGGYEQYF	TGCAGTGCTATGGGACTAGCGGGAGGCTACGAGCAGTACTTC
many	.	TRBV7-2	TRBJ2-1	CASSPSGESYNEQFF	TGTGCCAGCAGCCCCAGTGGGGAATCCTACAATGAGCAGTTCTTC
.	TRBD1	TRBV6-2/TRBV6-3	TRBJ2-7	CAGGQSSYEQYF	TGTGCCGGGGGACAGAGCTCCTACGAGCAGTACTTC
few	TRBD1	TRBV7-2	TRBJ1-2	CASSWGQQVYGYTF	TGTGCCAGCAGCTGGGGACAGCAAGTCTATGGCTACACCTTC
many	.	TRBV6-1	TRBJ2-7	CASSSLSSREQYF	TGTGCCAGCAGCTCACTGTCTTCCCGCGAGCAGTACTTC
few	.	TRBV7-2	TRBJ2-1	CASTLGMLGEPNEQFF	TGTGCCAGCACCTTAGGGATGCTTGGGGAACCCAATGAGCAGTTCTTC
.	.	TRBV29-1	TRBJ2-1	CSVVSGEQFF	TGCAGCGTTGTTTCGGGCGAGCAGTTCTTC
few	TRBD2	TRBV6-1	TRBJ2-7	CASVSGIGEQYF	TGTGCCAGTGTGAGCGGGATAGGGGAGCAGTACTTC
few	.	TRBV15	TRBJ2-7	CAISRDVPLHEQYF	TGTGCCATCAGCAGAGATGTCCCCCTCCACGAGCAGTACTTC
many	.	TRBV7-9	TRBJ1-5	CASSLEAANNQPQHF	TGTGCCAGCAGCTTAGAAGCGGCGAACAATCAGCCCCAGCATTTT
few	.	TRBV7-7	TRBJ2-1	CASSLSPVMHEQFF	TGTGCCAGCAGCCTATCCCCCGTAATGCATGAGCAGTTCTTC
many	.	TRBV2	TRBJ2-3	CASSDWTGTDTQYF	TGTGCCAGCAGTGATTGGACGGGCACAGATACGCAGTATTTT
few	TRBD2	TRBV7-8	TRBJ2-1	CASSPWGVREGEQFF	TGTGCCAGCAGCCCCTGGGGGGTACGGGAGGGTGAGCAGTTCTTC
many	TRBD1	TRBV28	TRBJ2-5	CASSLGPTGQETQYF	TGTGCCAGCAGTTTAGGGCCGACAGGGCAAGAGACCCAGTACTTC
few	.	TRBV20-1	TRBJ2-3	CSANRPYRDTQYF	TGCAGTGCCAACCGACCTTACAGAGATACGCAGTATTTT
many	.	TRBV11-2	TRBJ1-2	CASSLDPGALYGYTF	TGTGCCAGCAGCTTAGATCCCGGGGCGCTCTATGGCTACACCTTC
many	.	TRBV12-3/TRBV12-4	TRBJ1-2	CASSLSPGDGYTF	TGTGCCAGCAGTCTTTCCCCGGGGGATGGCTACACCTTC
many	TRBD2	TRBV11-2	TRBJ2-1	CASRTTSVEQFF	TGTGCCAGCAGAACTACTAGCGTTGAGCAGTTCTTC
many	TRBD2	TRBV12-3/TRBV12-4	TRBJ2-7	CASSLGPGRAYEQYF	TGTGCCAGCAGTTTAGGCCCCGGGAGGGCCTACGAGCAGTACTTC
few	TRBD1	TRBV4-3	TRBJ1-1	CASSHTGTGVFPTEAFF	TGCGCCAGCAGCCATACCGGGACAGGGGTTTTTCCCACTGAAGCTTTCTTT
.	.	TRBV28	TRBJ2-3	CASSLGVGKSTDTQYF	TGTGCCAGCAGTTTAGGCGTAGGAAAGAGCACAGATACGCAGTATTTT
many	.	TRBV2	TRBJ2-7	CASSEATVPSYEQYF	TGTGCCAGCAGTGAAGCGACAGTCCCCTCCTACGAGCAGTACTTC
.	TRBD2	TRBV10-3	TRBJ2-2	CAISPGTSGKGTGELFF	TGTGCCATCAGCCCCGGGACTAGCGGGAAAGGGACCGGGGAGCTGTTTTTT
many	.	TRBV11-2	TRBJ1-4	CASSLEVRMFNEKLFF	TGTGCCAGCAGCTTAGAAGTACGGATGTTTAATGAAAAACTGTTTTTT
few	.	TRBV15	TRBJ2-7	CATSRLEWTEQYF	TGTGCCACCAGCAGGTTAGAGTGGACAGAGCAGTACTTC
.	.	TRBV6-1	TRBJ2-2	CATRLDTAALGELFF	TGTGCCACACGACTGGACACCGCTGCCCTCGGGGAGCTGTTTTTT
few	.	TRBV20-1	TRBJ1-6	CSARAQGSYNSPLHF	TGCAGTGCTAGAGCTCAGGGTTCCTATAATTCACCCCTCCACTTT
many	.	TRBV12-3/TRBV12-4	TRBJ1-1	CASSLAGPANTEAFF	TGTGCCAGCAGTTTAGCGGGGCCCGCGAACACTGAAGCTTTCTTT
.	.	TRBV28	TRBJ2-2	CASILGGLNTGELFF	TGTGCCAGCATTCTGGGGGGCTTGAACACCGGGGAGCTGTTTTTT
.	TRBD1	TRBV25-1	TRBJ2-3	CASSEYPARGDRATDTQYF	TGTGCCAGCAGTGAATACCCAGCACGGGGTGACAGGGCGACAGATACGCAGTATTTT
.	.	TRBV19	TRBJ1-1	CASSIDPGPNTEAFF	TGTGCCAGTAGTATAGATCCGGGACCGAACACTGAAGCTTTCTTT
few	.	TRBV6-2/TRBV6-3	TRBJ1-5	CASSRPDRPRQPQHF	TGTGCCAGCAGCCGACCCGACAGGCCTCGTCAGCCCCAGCATTTT
few	.	TRBV4-3	TRBJ2-3	CASSPFGGSTDTQYF	TGCGCCAGCAGCCCGTTCGGGGGTAGTACAGATACGCAGTATTTT
.	TRBD2	TRBV6-5	TRBJ2-5	CASSYGTRRHPRETQYF	TGTGCCAGCAGTTACGGGACTAGAAGGCATCCCCGGGAGACCCAGTACTTC
many	.	TRBV7-2	TRBJ2-7	CASSLAYGREQYF	TGTGCCAGCAGCTTAGCGTACGGGCGCGAGCAGTACTTC